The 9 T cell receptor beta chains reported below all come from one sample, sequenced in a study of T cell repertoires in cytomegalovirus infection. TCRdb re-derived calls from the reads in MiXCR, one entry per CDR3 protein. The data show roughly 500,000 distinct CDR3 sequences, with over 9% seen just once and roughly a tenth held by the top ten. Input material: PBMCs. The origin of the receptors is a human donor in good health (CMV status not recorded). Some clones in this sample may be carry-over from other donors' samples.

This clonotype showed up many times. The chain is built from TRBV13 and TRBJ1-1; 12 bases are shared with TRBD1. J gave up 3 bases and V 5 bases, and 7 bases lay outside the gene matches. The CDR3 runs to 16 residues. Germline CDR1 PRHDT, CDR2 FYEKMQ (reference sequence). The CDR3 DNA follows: TGTGCCAGCAGCCCTCCGGGACAGGGGGCGGACACTGAAGCTTTCTTT. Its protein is CASSPPGQGADTEAFF.

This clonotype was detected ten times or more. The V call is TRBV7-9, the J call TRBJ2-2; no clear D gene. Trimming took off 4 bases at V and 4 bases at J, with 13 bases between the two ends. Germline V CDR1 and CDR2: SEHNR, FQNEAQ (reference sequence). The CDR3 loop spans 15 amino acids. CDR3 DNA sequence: TGTGCCAGCAGCTATCGAGGTTCGCTCACCGGGGAGCTGTTTTTT. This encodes CASSYRGSLTGELFF.

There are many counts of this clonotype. In DNA, the CDR3 is TGTGCCAGCTCATCCGGTGGAGGACACCGCACCGGGGAGCTGTTTTTT. Its protein is CASSSGGGHRTGELFF. The rearrangement joins TRBV18 to TRBJ2-2; D might be TRBD1 or TRBD2, each matching 5 bases. Trimming stripped 5 bases from V and 4 bases from J, with 17 bases between. This CDR3 spans 16 amino acids. Germline V CDR1 and CDR2: KGHSH, LQKENI.

CDR3 sequence (DNA): TGCGCCAGCAGCTCTTCCTCTGGAAACACCATATATTTT. It encodes CASSSSSGNTIYF. The V call is TRBV5-1, the J call TRBJ1-3; D unclear. V was trimmed by 3 bases and J by 0 bases, leaving 4 bases between them. Germline V gene lookup returns CDR1 SGHRS and CDR2 YFSETQ. The CDR3 sequence is 13 residues long.

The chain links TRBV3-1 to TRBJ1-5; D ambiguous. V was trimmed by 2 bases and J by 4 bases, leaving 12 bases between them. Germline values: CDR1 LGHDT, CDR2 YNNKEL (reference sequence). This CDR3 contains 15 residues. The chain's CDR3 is CASSQSPGLNQPQHF. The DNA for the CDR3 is TGTGCCAGCAGCCAAAGCCCCGGTTTAAATCAGCCCCAGCATTTT.

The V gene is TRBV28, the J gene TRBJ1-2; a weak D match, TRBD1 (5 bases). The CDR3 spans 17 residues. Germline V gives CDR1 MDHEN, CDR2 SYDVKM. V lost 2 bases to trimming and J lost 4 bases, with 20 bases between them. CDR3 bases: TGTGCCAGCAGTTTACGGGACGTGGCTGGTACCTCCTATGGCTACACCTTC. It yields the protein CASSLRDVAGTSYGYTF.

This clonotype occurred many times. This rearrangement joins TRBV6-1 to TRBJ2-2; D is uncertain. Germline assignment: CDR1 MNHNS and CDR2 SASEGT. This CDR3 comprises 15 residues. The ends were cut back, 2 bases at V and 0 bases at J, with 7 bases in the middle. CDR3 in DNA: TGTGCCAGCAGTGAACAGGTCTCGAACACCGGGGAGCTGTTTTTT. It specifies CASSEQVSNTGELFF.

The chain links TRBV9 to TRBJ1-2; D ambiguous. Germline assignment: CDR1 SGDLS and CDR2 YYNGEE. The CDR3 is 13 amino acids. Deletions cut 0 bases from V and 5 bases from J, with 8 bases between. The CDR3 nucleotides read TGTGCCAGCAGCGTAGAGTCCGGTTATGGCTACACCTTC. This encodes CASSVESGYGYTF.

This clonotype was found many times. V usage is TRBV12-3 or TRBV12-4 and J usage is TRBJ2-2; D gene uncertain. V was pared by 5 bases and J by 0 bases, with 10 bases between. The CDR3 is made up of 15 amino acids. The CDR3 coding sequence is TGTGCCAGCAGTCCCCTTCTGGCGAACACCGGGGAGCTGTTTTTT. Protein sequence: CASSPLLANTGELFF.